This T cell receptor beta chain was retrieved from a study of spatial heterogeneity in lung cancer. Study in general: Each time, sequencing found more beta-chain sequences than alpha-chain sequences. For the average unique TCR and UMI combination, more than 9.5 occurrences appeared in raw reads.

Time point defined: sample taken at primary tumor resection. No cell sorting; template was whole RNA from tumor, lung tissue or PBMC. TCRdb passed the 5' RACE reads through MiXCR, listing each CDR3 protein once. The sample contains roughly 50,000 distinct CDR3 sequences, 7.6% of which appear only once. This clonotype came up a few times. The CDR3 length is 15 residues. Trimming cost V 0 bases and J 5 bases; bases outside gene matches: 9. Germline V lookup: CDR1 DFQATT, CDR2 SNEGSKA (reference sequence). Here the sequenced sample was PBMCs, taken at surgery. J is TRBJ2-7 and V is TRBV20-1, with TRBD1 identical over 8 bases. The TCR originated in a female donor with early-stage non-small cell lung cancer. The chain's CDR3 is CSARDPGQGAHEQYF. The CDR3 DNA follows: TGCAGTGCTAGAGATCCCGGACAGGGCGCCCACGAGCAGTACTTC.